The 22 T cell receptor beta chains below all came from one sample that was sequenced in a study of T cell responses to AZD1222 COVID-19 vaccine. Generated by immunoSEQ multiplex PCR, the TCRdb table keeps only in-frame clones and is missing some. Of about 210,000 clones detected, roughly 94% appear once; the ten largest clones hold roughly 1.8%. The sequences come from peripheral blood, collected 28 days after the second dose of the MenACWY control vaccine. The receptors originated from an adult who received the MenACWY meningococcal vaccine as a control.

The V gene is TRBV27, the J gene TRBJ2-2, with 9 nucleotides matching TRBD2. Trimming removed 5 bases from V and 6 bases from J; junction bases left unmatched: 4. The CDR3 contains 14 residues. The germline CDR1 and CDR2 sequences are MNHEY and SMNVEV (reference sequence). The CDR3 region is CASSPGLAAGELFF. The CDR3 bases are TGTGCCAGCAGTCCGGGACTAGCCGCCGGGGAGCTGTTTTTT.

The chain uses TRBV7-6 and TRBJ1-2; TRBD1 might be the D (6 bases). Germline V gene data show CDR1 as SGHVS and CDR2 as FNYEAQ. This CDR3 is 14 amino acids long. The V end was cut by 3 bases, the J end by 8 bases, with 16 bases between. The DNA of the CDR3 is TGTGCCAGCAGCTTGGGTAGGGGGGTACAAGGCTACACCTTC. Amino acid sequence: CASSLGRGVQGYTF.

This clone was observed a few times. This sequence joins TRBV7-2 and TRBJ1-5; the D is unclear. With 3 bases removed from V and 7 bases from J, the gap between germline ends came to 10 bases. The germline CDR1 and CDR2 sequences are SGHTA and FQGNSA. This CDR3 region has 13 residues. CDR3 bases: TGTGCCAGCAGCTTCCTGCCTGAGCAGCCCCAGCATTTT. It is translated as CASSFLPEQPQHF.

The V and J genes are TRBV9 and TRBJ2-1, with D possibly being TRBD2 (7 bases). Germline CDR1 and CDR2: SGDLS and YYNGEE. The CDR3 is made up of 15 amino acids. Trimming took 2 bases from V and 5 from J, leaving 14 bases between them. The CDR3: CASSVGGREHNEQFF. CDR3 in DNA: TGTGCCAGCAGCGTCGGGGGGCGGGAGCACAATGAGCAGTTCTTC.

This clone was recorded once. This chain connects TRBV15 to TRBJ2-1; D ambiguous. The CDR3 length is 16 residues. Germline V gene lookup returns CDR1 LNHNV and CDR2 YYDKDF (reference sequence). V lost 3 bases and J 9 bases, leaving 21 bases between the germline ends. This CDR3 reads CATSSGALGILGEQFF. CDR3 bases: TGTGCCACCAGCAGTGGAGCGCTCGGCATTTTGGGTGAGCAGTTCTTC.

The V call is TRBV9, the J call TRBJ2-3; the D is unclear. CDR3 size: 14 residues. V was pared by 0 bases and J by 6 bases, with 11 bases between. Germline V gene sequence: CDR1 SGDLS, CDR2 YYNGEE. The CDR3 protein is CASSVDPLGDTQYF. CDR3 DNA: TGTGCCAGCAGCGTAGACCCGTTGGGGGATACGCAGTATTTT.

The rearrangement links TRBV7-7 to TRBJ1-6; D call uncertain. V dropped 8 bases and J dropped 7 bases, with 12 bases sitting between them. From germline, CDR1 is SSHAT and CDR2 FNYEAQ (reference sequence). The CDR3 consists of 13 residues. CDR3 sequence (DNA): TGTGCCAGCTGGAGGGAGGGAAATTCACCCCTCCACTTT. Its protein product is CASWREGNSPLHF.

The CDR3 coding sequence is TGTGCCAGCCTCCTGGGACAACAACTAGCTGGAAACACCATATATTTT. It is translated as CASLLGQQLAGNTIYF. J is TRBJ1-3 and V is TRBV28, with D perhaps matching TRBD1 (6 bases). This CDR3 spans 16 amino acids. Germline V gene data show CDR1 as MDHEN and CDR2 as SYDVKM. V lost 8 bases and J lost 2, with 19 bases in between.

Written as DNA, the CDR3 is TGTGCCAGCAGTGAGGGGGGAGGAGGGAACATTCAGTACTTC. It translates to CASSEGGGGNIQYF. This rearrangement joins TRBV6-4 to TRBJ2-4; D might be TRBD2 (6 bases). The CDR3 extends over 14 amino acids. Germline assignment: CDR1 MRHNA and CDR2 SNTAGT. The V end was cut by 3 bases, the J end by 7 bases, with 13 bases between.

To note about this clone: The sample holds other DNA sequences that translate to the same CDR3. The chain couples TRBV5-1 to TRBJ2-2; either TRBD1 or TRBD2 may fit D (5 bases each). V was clipped by 4 bases and J by 0 bases, with 10 bases between them. This CDR3 contains 15 residues. The germline CDR1 and CDR2 sequences are SGHRS and YFSETQ. In nucleotides, the CDR3 is TGCGCCAGCAGCCTCCTGGGGGCGAACACCGGGGAGCTGTTTTTT. It encodes CASSLLGANTGELFF.

This rearrangement joins TRBV6-2 or TRBV6-3 to TRBJ2-3, with unresolved D. Germline V gene sequence: CDR1 MNHEY, CDR2 SVGEGT. Trimming removed 5 bases at V and 5 bases at J, with 11 bases between. The CDR3 is made up of 13 amino acids. The CDR3: CASSDHSRDTQYF. The CDR3 region has the DNA TGTGCCAGCAGTGACCACTCGCGAGATACGCAGTATTTT.

This rearrangement joins TRBV5-1 to TRBJ1-3; 12 bases map to TRBD1. V lost 4 bases and J lost 0; bases outside the gene matches: 8. The CDR3 is made up of 18 amino acids. Germline lookup yields CDR1 SGHRS and CDR2 YFSETQ. CDR3 in amino acids: CASSPTGTGGSSGNTIYF. CDR3 nucleotide sequence: TGCGCCAGCAGCCCCACCGGGACAGGGGGCTCCTCTGGAAACACCATATATTTT. Complete variable domain (other parts from reference TRBV5-1 and TRBJ1-3): KAGVTQTPRYLIKTRGQQVTLSCSPISGHRSVSWYQQTPGQGLQFLFEYFSETQRNKGNFPGRFSGRQFSNSRSEMNVSTLELGDSALYLCASSPTGTGGSSGNTIYFGEGSWLTVV.

The sample holds one count of this clone. V gene TRBV5-1 combines with J gene TRBJ2-1; the D gene is possibly TRBD2 (7 bases). CDR1 and CDR2 (germline): SGHRS, YFSETQ. The CDR3 consists of 15 residues. Deletions cut 6 bases from V and 12 bases from J, with 25 bases between. The CDR3 sequence: CASMRGTSYNEGQFF. CDR3 in DNA: TGCGCCAGCATGCGGGGGACATCCTACAATGAAGGGCAGTTCTTC.

This clone was detected only a few times. The chain employs TRBV19 and TRBJ1-5; 12 nucleotides agree with TRBD1. The germline gives CDR1 LNHDA, CDR2 SQIVND (reference sequence). This CDR3 has 16 amino acids. After removal of 4 bases from V and 5 bases from J, the junction contained 6 bases not matched to a gene. CDR3 sequence (DNA): TGTGCCAGTAGTAAGGGACAGGGGGCAGTGTATCAGCCCCAGCATTTT. Translation: CASSKGQGAVYQPQHF.

The chain has TRBV29-1 and TRBJ1-5, with a tentative D call TRBD1 (6 bases). The CDR3 extends over 14 amino acids. Looked up from germline, CDR1 is SQVTM and CDR2 is ANQGSEA. The V gene lost 6 bases and the J gene lost 6 bases, with 18 bases spanning the gap. The CDR3: CSVSGAGAGQPQHF. CDR3 nucleotides: TGCAGCGTCTCTGGGGCGGGGGCAGGTCAGCCCCAGCATTTT. The whole variable domain, remainder taken from reference TRBV29-1 and TRBJ1-5, is SAVISQKPSRDICQRGTSLTIQCQVDSQVTMMFWYRQQPGQSLTLIATANQGSEATYESGFVIDKFPISRPNLTFSTLTVSNMSPEDSSIYLCSVSGAGAGQPQHFGDGTRLSIL.

A single count supports this clone. The V gene is TRBV6-1, the J gene TRBJ1-6; no clear D gene. Germline assignment: CDR1 MNHNS and CDR2 SASEGT. This CDR3 contains 13 residues. CDR3 DNA: TGTTGTTCGACAAGCTCCTATAATTCACCCCTCCACTTT. Encoded protein: CCSTSSYNSPLHF.

V is TRBV7-8 and J is TRBJ1-6; D might be TRBD1 (6 bases). The V gene lost 5 bases and the J gene lost 2 bases, with 10 bases spanning the gap. This CDR3 is 15 amino acids long. Germline assignment: CDR1 SGHVS and CDR2 FQNEAQ. The CDR3 loop is CASSTYRAYNSPLHF. The CDR3 nucleotides read TGTGCCAGCAGCACCTACAGGGCCTATAATTCACCCCTCCACTTT.

This chain joins TRBV28 and TRBJ2-5, with 7 bases that match TRBD1. Germline V CDR1 and CDR2: MDHEN, SYDVKM. The CDR3 has 14 residues. V trimming: 6 bases; J trimming: 4 bases; junction bases outside the gene matches: 8. The DNA of the CDR3 is TGTGCCAGCAGGCAAGGGGGCCCGGGAGAGACCCAGTACTTC. The encoded protein is CASRQGGPGETQYF. The full variable domain, its missing parts supplied by reference TRBV28 and TRBJ2-5, is DVKVTQSSRYLVKRTGEKVFLECVQDMDHENMFWYRQDPGLGLRLIYFSYDVKMKEKGDIPEGYSVSREKKERFSLILESASTNQTSMYLCASRQGGPGETQYFGPGTRLLVL.

The rearrangement joins TRBV9 to TRBJ2-7, with 7 bases identical to TRBD2. After removal of 10 bases from V and 5 bases from J, the junction contained 15 bases not matched to a gene. Germline CDR1 and CDR2: SGDLS and YYNGEE. CDR3 length: 14 residues. CDR3 nucleotides: TGTGCCTCCACAAGGGGAGGGGATCCCCACGAGCAGTACTTC. Its translation: CASTRGGDPHEQYF.

This rearrangement joins TRBV7-2 to TRBJ1-1; the D gene is possibly TRBD1 (5 bases). V shed 6 bases and J shed 2 bases, with 19 bases lying between them. CDR3 length: 16 residues. CDR1 and CDR2 (germline): SGHTA, FQGNSA. CDR3 loop: CASRGSWAGGNTEAFF. CDR3 nucleotide sequence: TGTGCCAGCAGGGGATCGTGGGCCGGGGGAAACACTGAAGCTTTCTTT.

The chain is built from TRBV7-2 and TRBJ1-1; D is unresolved. This CDR3 is 15 amino acids long. The ends were cut back, 0 bases at V and 1 base at J, with 9 bases in the middle. Per the germline V gene, CDR1 is SGHTA and CDR2 is FQGNSA. As DNA, the CDR3 is TGTGCCAGCAGCTTAGCGGCAGGACCGAACACTGAAGCTTTCTTT. Residues: CASSLAAGPNTEAFF.

The chain is built from TRBV13 and TRBJ2-1; 8 bases map to TRBD1. V shed 6 bases and J 5 bases; nucleotides not matched to a gene: 12. This CDR3 is built from 16 residues. Per the germline V gene, CDR1 is PRHDT and CDR2 is FYEKMQ (reference sequence). This CDR3 is CASRRLGATGDNEQFF. The CDR3 region has the DNA TGTGCCAGCAGACGATTGGGGGCGACAGGGGACAATGAGCAGTTCTTC.